The following is a T cell receptor (beta chain) sequence with its context. The CDR3 loop spans 13 amino acids. V lost 5 bases and J 7 bases, leaving 12 bases between the germline ends. The sample comes from a study of blood T cell repertoires in COVID-19. Libraries were prepared by immunoSEQ multiplex PCR; TCRdb keeps only in-frame clonotypes and omits some of them. The data show around 470,000 clones, around 91% seen once. Material for sequencing was PBMCs or T cells enriched from blood (not recorded which). The TCR originated in a man younger than 35 who had recovered from COVID-19. V and J are TRBV12-3 or TRBV12-4 and TRBJ1-5, with D possibly TRBD1 on 6 matching bases. The CDR3 DNA sequence: TGTGCCAGCAGTCGACAGGTGGGCCAGCCCCAGCATTTT. Its protein product is CASSRQVGQPQHF.